The 30 T cell receptor beta chains presented below share a single source sample, sequenced in a study of patients and donors after allogeneic stem cell transplantation. A single record per CDR3 protein comes from TCRdb applying MiXCR to the RT-PCR reads. Of approximately 410,000 distinct CDR3 sequences detected, roughly 17% appear once; the ten largest clones hold less than 8.5%. The sequencing sample was made of blood, either unsorted or a sorted T cell fraction (not recorded which). The receptors originated from a human donor who was either an allogeneic HSCT recipient or a stem cell or donor lymphocyte infusion donor (not recorded which). It is not recorded whose cells these are; they may come from a transplant donor.

The table lists this clonotype with a few counts. V gene TRBV6-1 combines with J gene TRBJ2-7; TRBD1 matches 8 bases. The CDR3 runs 14 residues. The germline V gene has CDR1 MNHNS and CDR2 SASEGT. J gave up 6 bases and V 6 bases, and 10 bases lay outside the gene matches. The CDR3 is CASSLDRAFGEQYF. The CDR3 nucleotides are TGTGCCAGCAGCTTGGACAGGGCGTTCGGCGAGCAGTACTTC.

The rearrangement links TRBV7-6 to TRBJ2-1, with TRBD1 as a possible D gene (5 bases). V dropped 5 bases and J dropped 0 bases, with 11 bases sitting between them. This CDR3 is 15 amino acids long. Germline CDR1 reads SGHVS; CDR2 reads FNYEAQ. The CDR3 spells CASSASRDSYNEQFF. The CDR3 nucleotides are TGTGCCAGCAGCGCCAGCAGGGACTCCTACAATGAGCAGTTCTTC.

This clonotype was seen only a few times. The chain carries TRBV6-2 or TRBV6-3 and TRBJ2-5; D unresolved. Deletions cut 8 bases from V and 5 bases from J, with 15 bases between. CDR1 and CDR2 (germline): MNHEY, SVGEGT. There are 13 residues in the CDR3. The CDR3 here is CASHRNPQETQYF. CDR3 DNA: TGTGCCAGCCATAGGAACCCCCAGGAGACCCAGTACTTC.

This chain connects TRBV11-2 to TRBJ1-6, with no clear D. The CDR3 extends over 16 amino acids. Germline V lookup: CDR1 SGHAT, CDR2 FQNNGV. V lost 4 bases and J 0 bases, leaving 10 bases between the germline ends. The CDR3 loop is CASSSVSSSYNSPLHF. In nucleotides, the CDR3 is TGTGCCAGCAGCTCCGTCTCGAGCTCCTATAATTCACCCCTCCACTTT.

The rearrangement links TRBV5-1 to TRBJ2-7, with 10 bases fitting TRBD1. Germline CDR1 and CDR2: SGHRS and YFSETQ. The CDR3 consists of 16 residues. V lost 1 base, J lost 4 bases, and 8 bases stayed unmatched. The CDR3 sequence: CASSLNRQGAMYEQYF. DNA of the CDR3: TGCGCCAGCAGCTTGAATAGACAGGGGGCGATGTACGAGCAGTACTTC.

The chain uses TRBV10-3 and TRBJ1-1; the D is unclear. The CDR3 spans 12 residues. Trimming cost V 2 bases and J 3 bases, with 4 bases left between them. Germline assignment: CDR1 ENHRY and CDR2 SYGVKD. The CDR3 protein is CAISEVDTEAFF. CDR3 bases: TGTGCCATCAGTGAGGTAGACACTGAAGCTTTCTTT.

This clonotype was observed at least ten times. The genes are TRBV12-3 or TRBV12-4 and TRBJ1-5, with unresolved D. This CDR3 has 15 residues. Trimming cost V 3 bases and J 0 bases, with 9 bases left between them. Here the CDR3 reads CASSFFRSSNQPQHF. For the CDR3, the DNA is TGTGCCAGCAGTTTTTTCCGTAGTAGCAATCAGCCCCAGCATTTT.

CDR3 amino acids: CATRTSGGADTQYF. CDR3 DNA sequence: TGTGCCACCAGGACTAGCGGGGGGGCAGATACGCAGTATTTT. This sequence joins TRBV6-1 and TRBJ2-3; 15 bases map to TRBD2. The junction had 3 bases not matched to a gene; V was cut back by 10 bases and J by 4 bases. Germline CDR1 is MNHNS and CDR2 is SASEGT. The CDR3 consists of 14 residues.

The J gene is TRBJ1-1, the V gene TRBV9; no clear D gene. The CDR3 runs 14 residues. Germline V CDR1 and CDR2: SGDLS, YYNGEE. The ends were cut back, 0 bases at V and 2 bases at J, with 8 bases in the middle. The CDR3 sequence: CASSVAGINTEAFF. CDR3 DNA: TGTGCCAGCAGCGTAGCTGGGATTAACACTGAAGCTTTCTTT.

The table lists this clonotype with many counts. The genes are TRBV15 and TRBJ2-3; D gene unclear. Trimming took off 5 bases at V and 2 bases at J, with 8 bases between the two ends. The V gene's germline CDR1 is LNHNV and CDR2 YYDKDF (reference sequence). The CDR3 has 13 residues. The CDR3 spells CATSRVATDTQYF. The CDR3 bases are TGTGCCACCAGCCGGGTCGCCACAGATACGCAGTATTTT.

V gene TRBV25-1 combines with J gene TRBJ2-1, with TRBD2 matching over 8 bases. The V and J ends lost 1 base and 3 bases, in that order; junction bases with no gene match: 2. CDR1 and CDR2 (germline): MGHDK, SYGVNS. The CDR3 runs 15 residues. The CDR3 nucleotides are TGTGCCAGCAGTGAATCGGGGGGGGGCTACAATGAGCAGTTCTTC. Translated, it gives CASSESGGGYNEQFF.

This clonotype was seen many times. The chain joins TRBV12-3 or TRBV12-4 to TRBJ1-4; D might be TRBD1 (5 bases). This CDR3 has 15 residues. Trimming shortened V by 6 bases and J by 0 bases, and 11 bases separated the two germline ends. DNA for the CDR3: TGTGCCAGCAGACTAGGGGCAACAACTAATGAAAAACTGTTTTTT. It translates to CASRLGATTNEKLFF.

This clonotype was seen a handful of times. The CDR3 loop is CASSPLGFTDTQYF. The CDR3 DNA reads as TGTGCCAGCAGCCCCCTGGGGTTTACAGATACGCAGTATTTT. The chain uses TRBV7-9 and TRBJ2-3; D uncertain. Between the trimmed V and J ends, which lost 5 bases and 3 bases, there was a span of 12 bases. The CDR3 consists of 14 residues. CDR1 and CDR2 from the germline V gene are SEHNR and FQNEAQ (reference sequence).

This clonotype was observed a few times. The genes are TRBV7-8 and TRBJ2-7; D is unresolved. The CDR3 runs 15 residues. The germline V and J ends were trimmed by 5 bases and 5 bases, with 19 bases remaining between them. Germline V CDR1 and CDR2: SGHVS, FQNEAQ. As DNA, the CDR3 is TGTGCCAGCAGCCGTCGAGAGACGGGTTTCAACGAGCAGTACTTC. It codes for CASSRRETGFNEQYF. Based on the CDR3 plus reference TRBV7-8 and TRBJ2-7, the full variable domain is GAGVSQSPRYKVAKRGQDVALRCDPISGHVSLFWYQQALGQGPEFLTYFQNEAQLDKSGLPSDRFFAERPEGSVSTLKIQRTQQEDSAVYLCASSRRETGFNEQYFGPGTRLTVT.

V and J are TRBV20-1 and TRBJ2-1; D perhaps matches TRBD1 (5 bases). The germline CDR1 and CDR2 sequences are DFQATT and SNEGSKA (reference sequence). Between the trimmed V and J ends, which lost 0 bases and 1 base, there was a span of 10 bases. The CDR3 runs 15 residues. CDR3 DNA: TGCAGTGCTAGAGATCTAGGGGCATCCTACAATGAGCAGTTCTTC. Its translation: CSARDLGASYNEQFF.

The gene calls are TRBV7-2 and TRBJ1-6, with D uncertain. The germline V gene encodes CDR1 SGHTA and CDR2 FQGNSA. This CDR3 spans 15 amino acids. Trimming took off 4 bases at V and 6 bases at J, with 13 bases between the two ends. DNA for the CDR3: TGTGCCAGCAGCTCCCGTGCAGGTTCTAATTCACCCCTCCACTTT. Its protein is CASSSRAGSNSPLHF.

The CDR3 is CSARNRANYGYTF. CDR3 nucleotide sequence: TGCAGTGCTAGAAACAGAGCTAACTATGGCTACACCTTC. This rearrangement joins TRBV20-1 to TRBJ1-2, with D hard to call. Looked up from germline, CDR1 is DFQATT and CDR2 is SNEGSKA (reference sequence). The CDR3 runs 13 residues. Trimming removed 2 bases from V and 0 bases from J, with 7 bases in between.

Concerning this clonotype: A read error may explain this, as a much larger clone is one base away. V usage is TRBV7-9 and J usage is TRBJ1-1; D ambiguous. Germline assignment: CDR1 SEHNR and CDR2 FQNEAQ (reference sequence). V shed 4 bases and J shed 1 base, with 4 bases lying between them. This CDR3 spans 12 amino acids. The CDR3 region has the DNA TGTGCCAGCAGCTGGGGGAACACTGAAGCTTTCTTT. It is translated as CASSWGNTEAFF. Looking up the rest from reference TRBV7-9 and TRBJ1-1 gives the full variable domain: DTGVSQNPRHKITKRGQNVTFRCDPISEHNRLYWYRQTLGQGPEFLTYFQNEAQLEKSRLLSDRFSAERPKGSFSTLEIQRTEQGDSAMYLCASSWGNTEAFFGQGTRLTVV.

The J gene is TRBJ2-1, the V gene TRBV19; possibly TRBD1 for D (5 bases). V was clipped by 6 bases and J by 3 bases, with 12 bases between them. The germline gives CDR1 LNHDA, CDR2 SQIVND (reference sequence). The CDR3 extends over 14 amino acids. The CDR3 DNA follows: TGTGCCAGTAGCCGGACGGACAACTACAATGAGCAGTTCTTC. Translation gives CASSRTDNYNEQFF.

The count of this clonotype is one. The gene calls are TRBV27 and TRBJ2-7, with 7 nucleotides matching TRBD1. This CDR3 contains 17 residues. V shed 4 bases and J 7 bases; nucleotides not matched to a gene: 19. Germline V CDR1 and CDR2: MNHEY, SMNVEV (reference sequence). The CDR3 spells CASSSRARRQGVDEQYF. The CDR3 DNA is TGTGCCAGCAGTTCAAGGGCGAGGCGACAGGGTGTTGATGAGCAGTACTTC.

This clonotype was recorded a few times. The chain has TRBV3-1 and TRBJ1-2; D remains unclear. Germline CDR1 and CDR2: LGHDT and YNNKEL (reference sequence). The CDR3 is 13 amino acids. Trimming left V 0 bases short and J 7 bases short, with 9 bases between. CDR3 nucleotide sequence: TGTGCCAGCAGCCAAGAGAGACCGCCTGGCTACACCTTC. The encoded protein is CASSQERPPGYTF.

This clonotype was found a few times. The V and J genes are TRBV19 and TRBJ1-5; TRBD1 is a possible D gene (5 bases). The V gene's germline CDR1 is LNHDA and CDR2 SQIVND (reference sequence). The germline V and J ends were trimmed by 6 bases and 3 bases, with 18 bases remaining between them. This CDR3 has 16 residues. The CDR3 DNA reads as TGTGCCAGTAGCCCCGCGGGGCGACAGTTCAATCAGCCCCAGCATTTT. As protein: CASSPAGRQFNQPQHF.

The table lists this clonotype with a few counts. The CDR3 is CASSPVENQPQHF. The DNA for the CDR3 is TGTGCCAGCTCACCGGTCGAGAATCAGCCCCAGCATTTT. V is TRBV18 and J is TRBJ1-5; D gene uncertain. V was cut by 3 bases and J by 4 bases, with 7 bases left in between. CDR3 length: 13 residues. Germline CDR1 reads KGHSH; CDR2 reads LQKENI.

V usage is TRBV5-1 and J usage is TRBJ2-7; D possibly corresponds to TRBD2 (6 bases). With 0 bases removed from V and 1 base from J, the gap between germline ends came to 11 bases. Germline CDR1 and CDR2: SGHRS and YFSETQ. This CDR3 has 15 residues. This chain's CDR3 is CASSLGGDGSYEQYF. CDR3 DNA sequence: TGCGCCAGCAGCTTGGGGGGGGACGGATCCTACGAGCAGTACTTC.

The chain has TRBV7-9 and TRBJ2-7; no firm D call. The CDR3 consists of 14 residues. From germline, CDR1 is SEHNR and CDR2 FQNEAQ (reference sequence). Between the trimmed V and J ends, which lost 5 bases and 3 bases, there was a span of 14 bases. This CDR3 is CASSPGRLGYEQYF. The CDR3 coding sequence is TGTGCCAGCAGCCCTGGGCGGTTGGGCTACGAGCAGTACTTC.

This clonotype was detected many times. This chain links TRBV20-1 with TRBJ2-3; D remains unclear. This CDR3 contains 11 residues. Trimming removed 4 bases from V and 6 bases from J, with 8 bases in between. Germline CDR1 reads DFQATT; CDR2 reads SNEGSKA (reference sequence). The DNA of the CDR3 is TGCAGTGCTATCCTTACGGATACGCAGTATTTT. Encoded protein: CSAILTDTQYF.

This clonotype turned up a few times. The V and J genes are TRBV19 and TRBJ1-3; TRBD1 aligns across 9 bases. The trim removed 7 bases at V and 2 bases at J, leaving 6 bases unmatched. The V gene's germline CDR1 is LNHDA and CDR2 SQIVND (reference sequence). The CDR3 is 15 amino acids. This CDR3 is CASKGRDRAGNTIYF. CDR3 bases: TGTGCCAGTAAGGGCCGGGACAGGGCTGGAAACACCATATATTTT.

The gene calls are TRBV5-6 and TRBJ1-2; TRBD1 matches 8 bases. The V and J ends lost 4 bases and 0 bases, in that order; junction bases with no gene match: 11. Germline values: CDR1 SGHDT, CDR2 YYEEEE. The length of the CDR3 is 17 residues. The CDR3 spells CASSPDRGFPTNYGYTF. The CDR3, as DNA: TGTGCCAGCAGCCCCGACAGGGGTTTCCCAACTAACTATGGCTACACCTTC.

This chain joins TRBV7-3 and TRBJ2-2; D is unresolved. Trimming removed 2 bases from V and 0 bases from J, with 7 bases in between. Per the germline V gene, CDR1 is SGHTA and CDR2 is FQGTGA. The CDR3 contains 15 residues. The CDR3 nucleotides read TGTGCCAGCAGCTTAGGGTACCCGAACACCGGGGAGCTGTTTTTT. This translates into CASSLGYPNTGELFF.

In its sample, this clonotype was seen once. V is TRBV4-1 and J is TRBJ2-7; tentative D call: TRBD1 (5 bases). The V end was cut by 3 bases, the J end by 6 bases, with 12 bases between. The CDR3 runs 13 residues. Germline V gives CDR1 MGHRA, CDR2 YSYEKL. This CDR3 is CASSQGPKGEQYF. The CDR3 DNA is TGCGCCAGCAGCCAGGGGCCAAAGGGCGAGCAGTACTTC.